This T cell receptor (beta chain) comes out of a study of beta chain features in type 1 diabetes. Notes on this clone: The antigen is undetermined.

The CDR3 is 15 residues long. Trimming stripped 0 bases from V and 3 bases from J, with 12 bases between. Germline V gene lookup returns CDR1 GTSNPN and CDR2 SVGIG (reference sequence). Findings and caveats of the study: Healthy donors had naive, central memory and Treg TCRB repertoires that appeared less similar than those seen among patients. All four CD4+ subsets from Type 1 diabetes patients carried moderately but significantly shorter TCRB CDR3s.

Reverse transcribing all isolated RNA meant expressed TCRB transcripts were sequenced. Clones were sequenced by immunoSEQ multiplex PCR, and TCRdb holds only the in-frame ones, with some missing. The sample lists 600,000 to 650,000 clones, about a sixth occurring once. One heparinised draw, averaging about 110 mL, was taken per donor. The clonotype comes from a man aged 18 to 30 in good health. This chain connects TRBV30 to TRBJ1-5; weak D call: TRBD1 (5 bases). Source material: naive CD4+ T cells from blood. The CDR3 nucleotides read TGTGCCTGGAGTGTAGGCGGGACGACCAATCAGCCCCAGCATTTT. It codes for CAWSVGGTTNQPQHF.